The 25 T cell receptor beta chains given below trace back to one sample, sequenced in a study of T cell repertoires in cytomegalovirus infection. In TCRdb, the reads were re-called with MiXCR into one record per CDR3 protein. This repertoire shows 310,000 or so distinct CDR3 sequences, about 23% found once; its top ten account for roughly 14%. Sequenced input: PBMCs. Receptors originate from a human donor in good health (CMV status not recorded). Some clones in this sample may be carry-over from other donors' samples.

The genes are TRBV29-1 and TRBJ2-1; 10 bases match TRBD2. Germline values: CDR1 SQVTM, CDR2 ANQGSEA. The length of the CDR3 is 15 residues. V trimming: 6 bases; J trimming: 4 bases; junction bases outside the gene matches: 9. In DNA, the CDR3 is TGCAGCGTCAATTTAGCGGGAGGCAATTACAATGAGCAGTTCTTC. As protein: CSVNLAGGNYNEQFF.

The rearrangement uses TRBV29-1 and TRBJ1-2, with 9 bases identical to TRBD1. The CDR3 runs to 13 residues. Germline loops: CDR1 SQVTM, CDR2 ANQGSEA. Unmatched junction bases numbered 13, after V lost 6 bases and J lost 11 bases. In DNA, the CDR3 is TGCAGCGTCGAAATACAGGGGGCGGAAAGGTACACCTTC. Amino acids: CSVEIQGAERYTF.

This clonotype occurred a few times. V gene TRBV11-2 combines with J gene TRBJ2-3; D may match TRBD1 or TRBD2 (6 bases each). This CDR3 region has 13 residues. The V gene's germline CDR1 is SGHAT and CDR2 FQNNGV. The germline V and J ends were trimmed by 4 bases and 5 bases, with 10 bases remaining between them. CDR3 in DNA: TGTGCCAGCAGCTGGGGGGCTAAAGATACGCAGTATTTT. Encoded protein: CASSWGAKDTQYF.

This clonotype was counted a few times. The rearrangement uses TRBV28 and TRBJ1-3; D not certain. Trimming took 6 bases from V and 3 from J, leaving 12 bases between them. CDR3 length: 14 residues. Germline CDR1 MDHEN, CDR2 SYDVKM. The CDR3 is CASRLGSVGNTIYF. CDR3 DNA: TGTGCCAGCAGGCTAGGTTCGGTTGGAAACACCATATATTTT. The full variable domain, completed using reference TRBV28 and TRBJ1-3, is DVKVTQSSRYLVKRTGEKVFLECVQDMDHENMFWYRQDPGLGLRLIYFSYDVKMKEKGDIPEGYSVSREKKERFSLILESASTNQTSMYLCASRLGSVGNTIYFGEGSWLTVV.

This clonotype came up many times. CDR3 protein: CASSLLTGGEQFF. CDR3 in DNA: TGTGCCAGCAGCCTCCTAACAGGAGGTGAGCAGTTCTTC. This sequence joins TRBV7-3 and TRBJ2-1; either TRBD1 or TRBD2 may supply D (5 bases each). Trimming stripped 5 bases from V and 9 bases from J, with 14 bases between. Germline V CDR1 and CDR2: SGHTA, FQGTGA. The CDR3 spans 13 residues.

This clonotype appeared a few times. The chain has TRBV20-1 and TRBJ2-3; tentative D call: TRBD2 (6 bases). This CDR3 contains 16 residues. CDR1 and CDR2 from the germline V gene are DFQATT and SNEGSKA (reference sequence). Trimming stripped 1 base from V and 6 bases from J, with 20 bases between. The CDR3 is CSARVDRGTNRDTQYF. In DNA, the CDR3 is TGCAGTGCTAGAGTGGACCGGGGGACCAACAGGGATACGCAGTATTTT.

This chain joins TRBV29-1 and TRBJ2-7; the match to TRBD1 covers 7 bases. J was trimmed by 0 bases and V by 0 bases; bases with no gene match: 5. The CDR3 is 15 amino acids. Germline V gives CDR1 SQVTM, CDR2 ANQGSEA. CDR3 coding DNA: TGCAGCGTTGAAGATAAGGGGACAGTCTCCTACGAGCAGTACTTC. Its protein is CSVEDKGTVSYEQYF.

In its sample, this clonotype was seen a few times. The chain combines TRBV10-2 with TRBJ2-7, with D hard to call. V lost 4 bases, J lost 0 bases, and 13 bases lay in between. Germline V gives CDR1 WSHSY, CDR2 SAAADI. The CDR3 is 15 amino acids. CDR3 DNA: TGCGCCAGCAGTGGGGCCCTCTTACGCTCCTACGAGCAGTACTTC. Its protein is CASSGALLRSYEQYF.

This clonotype has ten or more counts. The V and J genes are TRBV7-2 and TRBJ2-4; TRBD2 is a possible D gene (6 bases). This CDR3 contains 14 residues. Germline V lookup: CDR1 SGHTA, CDR2 FQGNSA. Trimming took off 0 bases at V and 8 bases at J, with 11 bases between the two ends. CDR3 nucleotide sequence: TGTGCCAGCAGCTTAGCAAGGGAGCGGGACATTCAGTACTTC. Its translation is CASSLARERDIQYF.

This clonotype has more than one count but fewer than ten. At one boundary the junction diverges from the germline segment, which might be a read error. The DNA for the CDR3 is TGCAGTGCAACGGACAGGGTGAAGACTGAAGCTTTCTTT. Translated: CSATDRVKTEAFF. The V and J genes are TRBV20-1 and TRBJ1-1; 8 bases line up with TRBD1. The CDR3 sequence is 13 residues long. In germline, CDR1 is DFQATT, CDR2 SNEGSKA (reference sequence).

The rearrangement links TRBV24-1 to TRBJ2-3, with 12 positions matching TRBD2. CDR1 is KGHDR, CDR2 SFDVKD, per germline. V was clipped by 3 bases and J by 2 bases; unmatched bases: 5. The CDR3 loop spans 17 amino acids. The CDR3 nucleotides read TGTGCCACCAGTGATACCACTAGCGGGAGGTACACAGATACGCAGTATTTT. It yields the protein CATSDTTSGRYTDTQYF.

This clonotype was seen a handful of times. This chain links TRBV6-1 with TRBJ2-5, with 8 bases aligning to TRBD1. Germline CDR1 MNHNS, CDR2 SASEGT. The junction had 6 bases not matched to a gene; V was cut back by 5 bases and J by 4 bases. CDR3 length equals 14 residues. CDR3: CASSHNRGTETQYF. The CDR3 region has the DNA TGTGCCAGCAGTCACAACAGGGGGACAGAGACCCAGTACTTC.

This clonotype was observed a few times. The chain carries TRBV12-3 or TRBV12-4 and TRBJ1-1; D unresolved. This CDR3 has 15 residues. Trimming took off 1 base at V and 1 base at J, with 10 bases between the two ends. The CDR3 loop is CASSLGQVWNTEAFF. The CDR3 nucleotides are TGTGCCAGCAGTTTAGGTCAGGTGTGGAACACTGAAGCTTTCTTT.

Many counts were recorded for this clonotype. CDR3: CASSLAKGAKQYF. The CDR3 DNA follows: TGTGCCAGCAGCTTAGCCAAGGGGGCGAAGCAGTACTTC. J is TRBJ2-7 and V is TRBV7-2; TRBD1 agrees at 7 bases. Unmatched junction bases numbered 4, after V lost 0 bases and J lost 8 bases. The CDR3 spans 13 residues. Germline assignment: CDR1 SGHTA and CDR2 FQGNSA.

This clonotype appeared once. A junction end diverges from the germline sequence, so it may reflect a read error. The rearrangement links TRBV20-1 to TRBJ2-5; D might be TRBD2 (5 bases). The V gene's germline CDR1 is DFQATT and CDR2 SNEGSKA (reference sequence). The length of the CDR3 is 13 residues. CDR3 DNA: TGCAGTGCTCGAGACGGAGGTGGAGAGACCCAGTACTTC. It codes for CSARDGGGETQYF.

V usage is TRBV6-2 or TRBV6-3 and J usage is TRBJ2-1; 7 bases agree with TRBD2. Germline lookup yields CDR1 MNHEY and CDR2 SVGEGT. V was clipped by 1 base and J by 3 bases; unmatched bases: 9. The CDR3 has 17 amino acids. The CDR3 sequence is CASSYCPPSGLYNEQFF. The CDR3 nucleotides are TGTGCCAGCAGTTACTGCCCCCCTAGCGGCCTCTACAATGAGCAGTTCTTC.

The DNA of the CDR3 is TGCGCCAGCAGCCAAGTCCCCGGGGATACGCAGTATTTT. The encoded protein is CASSQVPGDTQYF. This chain uses TRBV4-1 with TRBJ2-3, with D hard to call. The CDR3 extends over 13 amino acids. Trimming left V 1 base short and J 6 bases short, with 8 bases between. CDR1 is MGHRA, CDR2 YSYEKL, per germline.

The sample holds a few counts of this clonotype. The gene calls are TRBV28 and TRBJ2-6; D might be TRBD1 or TRBD2, each matching 5 bases. CDR3 length: 16 residues. V was pared by 5 bases and J by 6 bases, with 17 bases between. Germline V gene data show CDR1 as MDHEN and CDR2 as SYDVKM. The CDR3 DNA sequence: TGTGCCAGCAGTCTAGGGACCTCCAGGTCGGCCAACGTCCTGACTTTC. Encoded protein: CASSLGTSRSANVLTF.

This clonotype was counted at least ten times. The J gene is TRBJ1-2, the V gene TRBV7-2, with 7 bases fitting TRBD1. CDR3 length: 15 amino acids. V was clipped by 1 base and J by 4 bases; unmatched bases: 6. Germline V CDR1 and CDR2: SGHTA, FQGNSA. The CDR3 loop is CASSLDNRGAYGYTF. The CDR3 DNA reads TGTGCCAGCAGCTTAGACAACAGGGGAGCCTATGGCTACACCTTC.

The rearrangement uses TRBV4-1 and TRBJ1-1, with 7 bases lining up with TRBD1. Germline V gene lookup returns CDR1 MGHRA and CDR2 YSYEKL. This CDR3 is 16 amino acids long. The V gene end was trimmed by 1 base and the J gene end by 1 base; junction bases not matched to a gene: 6. The CDR3 DNA sequence: TGCGCCAGCAGCCAAGCCCCCGGGACAGAGAACACTGAAGCTTTCTTT. Protein: CASSQAPGTENTEAFF.

V usage is TRBV5-1 and J usage is TRBJ2-7; TRBD1 matches 9 bases. V was clipped by 4 bases and J by 1 base; unmatched bases: 6. The CDR3 extends over 15 amino acids. In germline, CDR1 is SGHRS, CDR2 YFSETQ. CDR3 DNA: TGCGCCAGCAGCCGAGACAGGGGGAATTCCTACGAGCAGTACTTC. It codes for CASSRDRGNSYEQYF.

V is TRBV6-2 or TRBV6-3 and J is TRBJ2-3; TRBD2 agrees at 10 bases. The V gene's germline CDR1 is MNHEY and CDR2 SVGEGT. V lost 6 bases, J lost 2 bases, and 8 bases stayed unmatched. CDR3 length: 16 amino acids. The chain's CDR3 is CASSLVGTSATDTQYF. CDR3 bases: TGTGCCAGCAGCCTCGTCGGGACTAGCGCCACAGATACGCAGTATTTT.

There are many counts of this clonotype. V is TRBV7-2 and J is TRBJ1-2; TRBD1 agrees at 8 bases. J was trimmed by 3 bases and V by 4 bases; bases with no gene match: 13. The CDR3 loop spans 17 amino acids. Per the germline V gene, CDR1 is SGHTA and CDR2 is FQGNSA. The CDR3, as DNA: TGTGCCAGCAGCTCCCCAGGGGGCAGGAGGTTCGACTATGGCTACACCTTC. This sequence encodes CASSSPGGRRFDYGYTF.

The chain couples TRBV6-5 to TRBJ2-1; TRBD2 matches 9 bases. The CDR3 is 14 residues long. CDR1 is MNHEY and CDR2 is SVGAGI in the germline V gene. J was trimmed by 7 bases and V by 7 bases; bases with no gene match: 8. This chain's CDR3 is CASTQWREGNEQFF. The DNA of the CDR3 is TGTGCCAGCACCCAATGGCGGGAGGGGAATGAGCAGTTCTTC.

Only a few counts were recorded for this clonotype. CDR3 DNA: TGCAGCGTTGGGCGGACTAGCGGAAATGAGCAGTTCTTC. Translation: CSVGRTSGNEQFF. The chain links TRBV29-1 to TRBJ2-1, with 10 bases aligning to TRBD2. V lost 4 bases to trimming and J lost 7 bases; unmatched junction nucleotides: 4. The CDR3 covers 13 residues. CDR1 SQVTM and CDR2 ANQGSEA come from the germline V gene.